The 28 T cell receptor beta chains below were found in one sample sequenced in a study of CD8 T cells in ankylosing spondylitis. TCRdb re-analysed the 5' RACE reads in MiXCR, keeping a single row per CDR3 protein. Here the sample spans 200,000 or so distinct CDR3 sequences, under 30% being singletons. Material: blood, either unsorted or a sorted T cell fraction (not recorded which). Source of these receptors: a male donor with ankylosing spondylitis or in good health (not recorded which).

This clonotype was seen repeatedly, ten times or more. At one end the junction does not follow the germline gene, possibly because of a read error. This sequence joins TRBV20-1 and TRBJ2-1; TRBD2 agrees at 7 bases. The CDR3 consists of 16 residues. Germline V gives CDR1 DFQATT, CDR2 SNEGSKA (reference sequence). CDR3 nucleotides: TGCAGTGCGAGAGGGAGGGAGGGCCCATTTAGCGATGAGCAGTTCTTC. Translating it yields CSARGREGPFSDEQFF.

This clonotype has a count of ten or more. The chain has TRBV7-8 and TRBJ2-7, with D uncertain. V lost 5 bases to trimming and J lost 5 bases, with 16 bases between them. The CDR3 length is 14 residues. Germline lookup yields CDR1 SGHVS and CDR2 FQNEAQ. In DNA form, the CDR3 reads TGTGCCAGCAGCCCCCGAGACTGGCCCAACGAGCAGTACTTC. This translates into CASSPRDWPNEQYF.

This clonotype has at least ten counts. The chain recombines TRBV7-2 with TRBJ2-3; no clear D gene. The CDR3 loop spans 16 amino acids. Trimming took off 0 bases at V and 1 base at J, with 11 bases between the two ends. The germline V gene encodes CDR1 SGHTA and CDR2 FQGNSA. The CDR3 is CASSLARNSGTDTQYF. CDR3 in DNA: TGTGCCAGCAGCTTAGCGCGAAACAGTGGCACAGATACGCAGTATTTT.

V and J are TRBV15 and TRBJ2-1; D unresolved. The CDR3 is 14 amino acids. With 2 bases removed from V and 0 bases from J, the gap between germline ends came to 5 bases. Germline CDR1 LNHNV, CDR2 YYDKDF (reference sequence). The CDR3 nucleotides are TGTGCCACCAGCAGACAGGCCTCCTACAATGAGCAGTTCTTC. Protein: CATSRQASYNEQFF.

V and J are TRBV5-4 and TRBJ2-7; 7 bases align to TRBD1. CDR3 length equals 15 residues. The germline gives CDR1 SGHNT, CDR2 YYREEE (reference sequence). V lost 0 bases and J lost 6; bases outside the gene matches: 9. CDR3 amino acids: CASSLVVGTASEQYF. DNA of the CDR3: TGTGCCAGCAGCTTGGTCGTCGGGACAGCGAGCGAGCAGTACTTC. The variable domain in full, with the rest retrieved from reference TRBV5-4 and TRBJ2-7, is ETGVTQSPTHLIKTRGQQVTLRCSSQSGHNTVSWYQQALGQGPQFIFQYYREEENGRGNFPPRFSGLQFPNYSSELNVNALELDDSALYLCASSLVVGTASEQYFGPGTRLTVT.

The rearrangement uses TRBV12-3 or TRBV12-4 and TRBJ2-7; weak D call: TRBD2 (6 bases). This CDR3 comprises 17 residues. V was clipped by 1 base and J by 0 bases, with 16 bases between them. DNA of the CDR3: TGTGCCAGCAGTTTAGACGGATGGGGGGATGGCTCCTACGAGCAGTACTTC. It encodes CASSLDGWGDGSYEQYF.

This clonotype was recorded many times. V is TRBV2 and J is TRBJ2-6; D is undetermined. This CDR3 is built from 13 residues. Germline V CDR1 and CDR2: SNHLY, FYNNEI. The V end lost 3 bases, the J end lost 3 bases, and 3 bases lay between the germline ends. CDR3 residues: CASSDGGANVLTF. The CDR3 bases are TGTGCCAGCAGTGACGGTGGGGCCAACGTCCTGACTTTC.

This clonotype was detected ten times or more. The chain links TRBV20-1 to TRBJ1-4; D gene unclear. Trimming stripped 3 bases from V and 4 bases from J, with 9 bases between. CDR1 DFQATT and CDR2 SNEGSKA come from the germline V gene (reference sequence). The CDR3 extends over 13 amino acids. DNA for the CDR3: TGCAGTGCTAGGTCCAGGAGTAATGAAAAACTGTTTTTT. Its protein product is CSARSRSNEKLFF.

In its sample, this clonotype was seen many times. The chain has TRBV7-2 and TRBJ2-7; 10 nucleotides line up with TRBD1. CDR1 SGHTA and CDR2 FQGNSA come from the germline V gene. The CDR3 contains 17 residues. J gave up 0 bases and V 3 bases, and 8 bases lay outside the gene matches. CDR3: CASSFRTTGGISYEQYF. CDR3 DNA: TGTGCCAGCAGCTTCCGGACGACAGGGGGCATCTCCTACGAGCAGTACTTC.

This chain joins TRBV29-1 and TRBJ2-1; 9 bases are a match to TRBD1. This CDR3 is 16 amino acids long. Unmatched junction bases numbered 3, after V lost 0 bases and J lost 0 bases. CDR1 and CDR2 from the germline V gene are SQVTM and ANQGSEA. CDR3 coding DNA: TGCAGCGTTGAAGAGGGACAGGGAAGCTCCTACAATGAGCAGTTCTTC. As protein: CSVEEGQGSSYNEQFF.

Worth noting for this clonotype: This may stem from a read error, because a much larger clone lies one nucleotide away. This chain connects TRBV4-1 to TRBJ2-1, with D possibly called TRBD1 or TRBD2 (7 bases each). The germline gives CDR1 MGHRA, CDR2 YSYEKL. The V end lost 0 bases, the J end lost 2 bases, and 11 bases lay between the germline ends. This CDR3 comprises 16 residues. The CDR3 DNA is TGCGCCAGCAGCCAAGAGACAGGGAGGGCCTACAATGAGCAGTTCTTC. It encodes CASSQETGRAYNEQFF.

Many counts were recorded for this clonotype. This chain links TRBV29-1 with TRBJ1-1; D might be TRBD1 (5 bases). Germline V lookup: CDR1 SQVTM, CDR2 ANQGSEA. Trimming took 6 bases from V and 11 from J, leaving 13 bases between them. This CDR3 contains 10 residues. The CDR3: CSVEGFGAFF. The CDR3 bases are TGCAGCGTCGAGGGGTTTGGTGCTTTCTTT.

This clonotype was observed many times. This chain links TRBV5-1 with TRBJ2-3; no definite D call. Germline V gene sequence: CDR1 SGHRS, CDR2 YFSETQ. The CDR3 is 12 residues long. V lost 0 bases and J 6 bases, leaving 5 bases between the germline ends. The CDR3 region has the DNA TGCGCCAGCAGCTTGGGCTATGATACGCAGTATTTT. Translated: CASSLGYDTQYF.

Here the CDR3 DNA reads TGTGCCAGCAGTTCCATCCAGGGTAGTGGCTACACCTTC. It encodes CASSSIQGSGYTF. The chain links TRBV12-3 or TRBV12-4 to TRBJ1-2; weak D call: TRBD1 (5 bases). The CDR3 is 13 residues long. The germline V and J ends were trimmed by 4 bases and 7 bases, with 13 bases remaining between them.

The rearrangement joins TRBV12-3 or TRBV12-4 to TRBJ1-1, with D perhaps matching TRBD1 (5 bases). V was pared by 4 bases and J by 4 bases, with 10 bases between. CDR3 length: 13 amino acids. In nucleotides, the CDR3 is TGTGCCAGCAGTTATCACCAGGGCACTGAAGCTTTCTTT. Translating it yields CASSYHQGTEAFF.

The chain is built from TRBV7-2 and TRBJ2-3, with a weak D call TRBD1 (6 bases). Germline V gives CDR1 SGHTA, CDR2 FQGNSA. This CDR3 is built from 16 residues. V dropped 5 bases and J dropped 0 bases, with 15 bases sitting between them. The CDR3 sequence is CASSLMGASSTDTQYF. Here the CDR3 DNA reads TGTGCCAGCAGCCTGATGGGGGCATCCAGCACAGATACGCAGTATTTT.

The chain employs TRBV5-1 and TRBJ1-1; the D is unclear. The CDR3 is 11 amino acids. Germline V gene lookup returns CDR1 SGHRS and CDR2 YFSETQ. V lost 0 bases, J lost 7 bases, and 4 bases lay in between. CDR3 in DNA: TGCGCCAGCAGCTTGGGGAGTGAAGCTTTCTTT. It codes for CASSLGSEAFF.

This clonotype has at least ten counts. This chain connects TRBV6-1 to TRBJ2-5; 7 bases are a match to TRBD2. The trim removed 7 bases at V and 3 bases at J, leaving 14 bases unmatched. The germline CDR1 and CDR2 sequences are MNHNS and SASEGT. This CDR3 is built from 16 residues. The CDR3 is CASTPGRAGPKETQYF. DNA of the CDR3: TGTGCCAGCACCCCCGGGAGAGCGGGACCAAAAGAGACCCAGTACTTC.

The chain has TRBV12-3 or TRBV12-4 and TRBJ2-1; 12 bases are shared with TRBD2. With 5 bases clipped from V and 6 bases from J, the junction kept 5 bases outside the gene matches. The CDR3 spans 15 residues. This chain's CDR3 is CASSPSGRAVNEQFF. CDR3 nucleotides: TGTGCCAGCAGTCCTAGCGGGAGGGCCGTCAATGAGCAGTTCTTC.

In this sample, this clonotype turned up many times. The V call is TRBV15, the J call TRBJ2-7, with D perhaps TRBD2 (6 bases). CDR3 length: 15 amino acids. The germline V gene has CDR1 LNHNV and CDR2 YYDKDF (reference sequence). V was trimmed by 11 bases and J by 5 bases, leaving 25 bases between them. The CDR3 DNA is TGTGCCGTCTCTGCAGGCGGGATAAGGTTCGACGAGCAGTACTTC. Its protein product is CAVSAGGIRFDEQYF. The full variable domain, its missing parts supplied by reference TRBV15 and TRBJ2-7, is DAMVIQNPRYQVTQFGKPVTLSCSQTLNHNVMYWYQQKSSQAPKLLFHYYDKDFNNEADTPDNFQSRRPNTSFCFLDIRSPGLGDTAMYLCAVSAGGIRFDEQYFGPGTRLTVT.

This clonotype was counted ten times or more. V gene TRBV7-2 combines with J gene TRBJ2-1; 7 nucleotides align to TRBD2. V was clipped by 3 bases and J by 6 bases; unmatched bases: 5. The germline V gene has CDR1 SGHTA and CDR2 FQGNSA. This CDR3 is built from 14 residues. CDR3 DNA: TGTGCCAGCAGCTTGACCGGGACTATCAATGAGCAGTTCTTC. It yields the protein CASSLTGTINEQFF.

This clonotype has at least ten counts. V usage is TRBV10-3 and J usage is TRBJ1-1; TRBD1 aligns across 9 bases. This CDR3 contains 14 residues. Trimming at V came to 0 bases and at J to 6 bases, leaving 2 bases not matched to a gene. Looked up from germline, CDR1 is ENHRY and CDR2 is SYGVKD. CDR3 nucleotide sequence: TGTGCCATCAGTGAGTCAAGACAGGGGGCTGAAGCTTTCTTT. Encoded protein: CAISESRQGAEAFF.

This clonotype was counted ten times or more. The chain links TRBV2 to TRBJ1-2; D unclear. Germline V gives CDR1 SNHLY, CDR2 FYNNEI. This CDR3 is 13 amino acids long. V dropped 6 bases and J dropped 8 bases, with 16 bases sitting between them. The DNA of the CDR3 is TGTGCCAGCAGGCCTGTGGGAATTCACGGCTACACCTTC. Its translation: CASRPVGIHGYTF.

In this sample, this clonotype turned up many times. The chain joins TRBV7-2 to TRBJ2-3; 8 nucleotides agree with TRBD2. Germline V gene sequence: CDR1 SGHTA, CDR2 FQGNSA. J lost 4 bases, V lost 3 bases, and 3 bases had no gene match. The CDR3 totals 14 residues. CDR3 in amino acids: CASSFSAGADTQYF. The DNA of the CDR3 is TGTGCCAGCAGCTTCTCAGCGGGAGCAGATACGCAGTATTTT.

This clonotype was detected only a few times. V is TRBV20-1 and J is TRBJ2-7; a possible D gene is TRBD2 (6 bases). The CDR3 consists of 13 residues. V lost 5 bases to trimming and J lost 5 bases, with 16 bases between them. The germline gives CDR1 DFQATT, CDR2 SNEGSKA (reference sequence). CDR3 loop: CSAGLAHRDEQYF. CDR3 coding DNA: TGCAGTGCTGGCCTAGCGCACAGAGACGAGCAGTACTTC.

At least ten counts were recorded for this clonotype. The J gene is TRBJ1-5, the V gene TRBV20-1; D might be TRBD1 (6 bases). The length of the CDR3 is 17 residues. V gave up 1 base and J gave up 0 bases, with 16 bases separating them. Germline CDR1 is DFQATT and CDR2 is SNEGSKA (reference sequence). CDR3 DNA: TGCAGTGCTAGAGGAAAGACAGGAGCTTATAGCAATCAGCCCCAGCATTTT. It codes for CSARGKTGAYSNQPQHF.

In the case of this clonotype: This may arise from a read error, as a much more abundant clone is one base away. The chain employs TRBV28 and TRBJ2-7, with D maybe TRBD2 (5 bases). The CDR3 contains 12 residues. CDR1 and CDR2 (germline): MDHEN, SYDVKM. The CDR3 protein is CASKAGSWEQCF. Here the CDR3 DNA reads TGTGCCAGCAAGGCAGGTTCGTGGGAGCAGTGCTTC.

This clonotype was seen more than once but under ten times. The chain uses TRBV29-1 and TRBJ1-1, with TRBD1 matching over 9 bases. The CDR3 is 13 amino acids. V lost 8 bases and J lost 4; bases outside the gene matches: 8. Germline CDR1 is SQVTM and CDR2 is ANQGSEA. CDR3 sequence (DNA): TGCAGCACCTCGACAGGGGGATCCACTGAAGCTTTCTTT. It codes for CSTSTGGSTEAFF.